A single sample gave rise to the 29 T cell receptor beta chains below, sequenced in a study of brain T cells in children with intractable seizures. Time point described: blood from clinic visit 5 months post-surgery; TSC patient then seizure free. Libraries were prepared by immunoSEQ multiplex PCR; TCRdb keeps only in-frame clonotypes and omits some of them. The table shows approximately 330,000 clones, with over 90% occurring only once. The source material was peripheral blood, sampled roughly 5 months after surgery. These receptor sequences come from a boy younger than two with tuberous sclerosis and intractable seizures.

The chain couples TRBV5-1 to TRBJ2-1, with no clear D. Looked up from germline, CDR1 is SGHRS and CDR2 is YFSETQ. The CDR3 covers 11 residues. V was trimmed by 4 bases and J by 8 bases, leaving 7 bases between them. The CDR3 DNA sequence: TGCGCCAGCAGCACTGTGGATGAGCAGTTCTTC. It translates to CASSTVDEQFF.

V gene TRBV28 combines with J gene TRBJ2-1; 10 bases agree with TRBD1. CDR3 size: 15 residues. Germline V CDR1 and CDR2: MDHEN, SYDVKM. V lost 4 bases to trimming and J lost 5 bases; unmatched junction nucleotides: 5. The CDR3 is CASSYPGQGNNEQFF. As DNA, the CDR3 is TGTGCCAGCAGTTATCCGGGACAGGGGAACAATGAGCAGTTCTTC.

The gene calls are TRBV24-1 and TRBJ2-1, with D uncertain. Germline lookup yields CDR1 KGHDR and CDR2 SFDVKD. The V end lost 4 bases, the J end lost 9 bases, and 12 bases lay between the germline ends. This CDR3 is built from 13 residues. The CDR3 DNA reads TGTGCCACCAGTGACTTCTCGATCGGTGAGCAGTTCTTC. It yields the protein CATSDFSIGEQFF.

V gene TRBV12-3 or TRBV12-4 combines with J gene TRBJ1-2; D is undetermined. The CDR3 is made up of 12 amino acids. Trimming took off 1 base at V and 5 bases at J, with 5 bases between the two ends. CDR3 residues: CASSLGRYGYTF. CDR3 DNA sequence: TGTGCCAGCAGTTTAGGACGGTATGGCTACACCTTC.

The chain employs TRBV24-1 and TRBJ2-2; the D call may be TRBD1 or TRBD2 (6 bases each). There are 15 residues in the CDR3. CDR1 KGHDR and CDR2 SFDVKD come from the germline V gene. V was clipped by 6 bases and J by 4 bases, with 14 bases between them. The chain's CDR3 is CATSSRGTFTGELFF. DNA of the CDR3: TGTGCCACCAGTTCCCGCGGGACATTCACCGGGGAGCTGTTTTTT.

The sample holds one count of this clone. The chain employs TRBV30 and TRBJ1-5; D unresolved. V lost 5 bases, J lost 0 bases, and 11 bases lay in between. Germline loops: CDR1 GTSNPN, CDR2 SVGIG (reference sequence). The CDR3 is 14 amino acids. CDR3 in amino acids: CAWGGPYSNQPQHF. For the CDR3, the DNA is TGTGCCTGGGGAGGGCCCTATAGCAATCAGCCCCAGCATTTT. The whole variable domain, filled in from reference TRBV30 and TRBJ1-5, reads SQTIHQWPATLVQPVGSPLSLECTVEGTSNPNLYWYRQAAGRGLQLLFYSVGIGQISSEVPQNLSASRPQDRQFILSSKKLLLSDSGFYLCAWGGPYSNQPQHFGDGTRLSIL.

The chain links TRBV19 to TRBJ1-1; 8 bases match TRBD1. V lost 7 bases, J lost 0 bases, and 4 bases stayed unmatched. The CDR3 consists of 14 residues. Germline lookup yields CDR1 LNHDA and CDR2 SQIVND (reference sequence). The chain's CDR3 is CASTPGQVNTEAFF. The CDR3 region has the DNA TGTGCCAGTACCCCGGGACAGGTGAACACTGAAGCTTTCTTT.

The CDR3 DNA reads as TGTGCCAGCAGCCAATGGACCGGGCTCTCTGGGGCCAACGTCCTGACTTTC. It is translated as CASSQWTGLSGANVLTF. V usage is TRBV3-1 (or the pseudogene TRBV3-2) and J usage is TRBJ2-6, with D unclear. Germline loops: CDR1 LGHDT, CDR2 YNNKEL (reference sequence). The CDR3 has 17 amino acids. V gave up 2 bases and J gave up 0 bases, with 11 bases separating them.

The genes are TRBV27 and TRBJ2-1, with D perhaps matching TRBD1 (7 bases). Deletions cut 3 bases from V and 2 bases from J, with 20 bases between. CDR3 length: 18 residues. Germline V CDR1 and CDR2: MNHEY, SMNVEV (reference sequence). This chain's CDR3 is CASSFKGQGGRPYNEQFF. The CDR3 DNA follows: TGTGCCAGCAGTTTTAAAGGCCAGGGGGGTCGACCCTACAATGAGCAGTTCTTC.

CDR3: CASSQDRFQGANYGYTF. The CDR3 region has the DNA TGTGCCAGCAGCCAAGATCGATTTCAGGGAGCTAACTATGGCTACACCTTC. The rearrangement uses TRBV4-2 and TRBJ1-2; maybe TRBD1 (5 bases). Germline CDR1 and CDR2: LGHNA and YNFKEQ. CDR3 length equals 17 residues. Deletions cut 0 bases from V and 0 bases from J, with 14 bases between.

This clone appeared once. The CDR3 nucleotides are TGTGCCTGGAATGCCGGGAGTACCATACAAGAGACCCAGTACTTC. This sequence encodes CAWNAGSTIQETQYF. The rearrangement joins TRBV30 to TRBJ2-5, with a tentative D call TRBD2 (6 bases). Trimming took 4 bases from V and 2 from J, leaving 17 bases between them. The CDR3 length is 15 residues. Germline V CDR1 and CDR2: GTSNPN, SVGIG (reference sequence). Combining the CDR3 with reference TRBV30 and TRBJ2-5 gives the whole variable domain SQTIHQWPATLVQPVGSPLSLECTVEGTSNPNLYWYRQAAGRGLQLLFYSVGIGQISSEVPQNLSASRPQDRQFILSSKKLLLSDSGFYLCAWNAGSTIQETQYFGPGTRLLVL.

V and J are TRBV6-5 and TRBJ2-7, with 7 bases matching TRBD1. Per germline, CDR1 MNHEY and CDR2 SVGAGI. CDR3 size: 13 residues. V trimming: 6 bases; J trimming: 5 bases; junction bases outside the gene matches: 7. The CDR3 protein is CASSQTGAHEQYF. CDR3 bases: TGTGCCAGCAGCCAAACAGGGGCCCACGAGCAGTACTTC.

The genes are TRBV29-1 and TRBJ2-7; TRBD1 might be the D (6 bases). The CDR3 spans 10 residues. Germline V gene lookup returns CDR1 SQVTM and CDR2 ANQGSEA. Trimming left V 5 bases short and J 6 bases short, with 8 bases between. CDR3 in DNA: TGCAGCGTTCTACAGGGCGAGCAGTACTTC. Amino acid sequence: CSVLQGEQYF.

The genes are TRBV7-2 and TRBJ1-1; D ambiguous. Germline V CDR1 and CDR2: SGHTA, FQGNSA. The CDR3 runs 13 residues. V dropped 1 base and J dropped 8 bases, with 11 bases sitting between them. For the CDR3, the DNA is TGTGCCAGCAGCTTAGTGCTGGTTCTGGAAGCTTTCTTT. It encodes CASSLVLVLEAFF.

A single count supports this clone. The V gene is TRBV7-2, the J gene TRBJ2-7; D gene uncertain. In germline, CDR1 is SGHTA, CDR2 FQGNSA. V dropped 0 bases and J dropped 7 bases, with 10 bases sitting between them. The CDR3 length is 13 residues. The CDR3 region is CASSLAAGLEQYF. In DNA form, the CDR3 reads TGTGCCAGCAGCTTAGCAGCCGGATTGGAGCAGTACTTC.

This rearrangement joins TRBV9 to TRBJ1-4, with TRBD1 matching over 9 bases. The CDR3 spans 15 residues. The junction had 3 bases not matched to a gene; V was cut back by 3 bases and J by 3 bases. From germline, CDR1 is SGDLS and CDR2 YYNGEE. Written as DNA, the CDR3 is TGTGCCAGCAGCGCCCGGACAGGGGCTAATGAAAAACTGTTTTTT. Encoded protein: CASSARTGANEKLFF.

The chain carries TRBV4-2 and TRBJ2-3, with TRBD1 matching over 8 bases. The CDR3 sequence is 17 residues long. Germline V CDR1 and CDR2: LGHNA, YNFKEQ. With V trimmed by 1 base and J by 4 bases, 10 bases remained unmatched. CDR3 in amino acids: CASSQVRTGFEPDTQYF. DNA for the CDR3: TGTGCCAGCAGCCAAGTGCGGACAGGGTTCGAGCCAGATACGCAGTATTTT.

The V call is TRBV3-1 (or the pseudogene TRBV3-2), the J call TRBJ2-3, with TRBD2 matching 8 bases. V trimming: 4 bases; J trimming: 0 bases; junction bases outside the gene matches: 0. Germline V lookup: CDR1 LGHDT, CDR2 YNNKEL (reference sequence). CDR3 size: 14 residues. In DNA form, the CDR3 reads TGTGCCAGCAGCCGCGGGGGGAGCACAGATACGCAGTATTTT. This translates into CASSRGGSTDTQYF.

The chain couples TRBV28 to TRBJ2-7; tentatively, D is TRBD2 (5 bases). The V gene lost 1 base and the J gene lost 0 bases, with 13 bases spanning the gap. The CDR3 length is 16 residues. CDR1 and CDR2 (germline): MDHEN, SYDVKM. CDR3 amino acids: CASSLFGLWSSYEQYF. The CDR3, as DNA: TGTGCCAGCAGTTTATTTGGACTCTGGAGCTCCTACGAGCAGTACTTC.

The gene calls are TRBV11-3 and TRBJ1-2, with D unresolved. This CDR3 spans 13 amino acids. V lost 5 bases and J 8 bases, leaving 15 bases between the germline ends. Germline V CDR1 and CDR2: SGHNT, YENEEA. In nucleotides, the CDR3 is TGTGCCAGCAGCCCGGACGGACCCCCCGGCTACACCTTC. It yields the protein CASSPDGPPGYTF. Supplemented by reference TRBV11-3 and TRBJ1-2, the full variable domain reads EAGVVQSPRYKIIEKKQPVAFWCNPISGHNTLYWYLQNLGQGPELLIRYENEEAVDDSQLPKDRFSAERLKGVDSTLKIQPAELGDSAVYLCASSPDGPPGYTFGSGTRLTVV.

CDR3 coding DNA: TGTGCCAGCAGTTACCGGGAGACAGGGATTCAGCCCCAGCATTTT. This encodes CASSYRETGIQPQHF. This chain uses TRBV6-2 or TRBV6-3 with TRBJ1-5; TRBD1 matches 7 bases. This CDR3 contains 15 residues. Germline trimming cut 2 bases from V and 6 bases from J; bases unmatched to any gene: 7. Germline V CDR1 and CDR2: MNHEY, SVGEGT.

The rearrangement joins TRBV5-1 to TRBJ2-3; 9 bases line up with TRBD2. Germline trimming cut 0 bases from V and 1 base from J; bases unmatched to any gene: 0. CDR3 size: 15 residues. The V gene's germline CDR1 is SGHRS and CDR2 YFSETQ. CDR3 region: CASSLGTSGTDTQYF. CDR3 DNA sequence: TGCGCCAGCAGCTTGGGGACTAGCGGCACAGATACGCAGTATTTT. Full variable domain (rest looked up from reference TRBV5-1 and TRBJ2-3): KAGVTQTPRYLIKTRGQQVTLSCSPISGHRSVSWYQQTPGQGLQFLFEYFSETQRNKGNFPGRFSGRQFSNSRSEMNVSTLELGDSALYLCASSLGTSGTDTQYFGPGTRLTVL.

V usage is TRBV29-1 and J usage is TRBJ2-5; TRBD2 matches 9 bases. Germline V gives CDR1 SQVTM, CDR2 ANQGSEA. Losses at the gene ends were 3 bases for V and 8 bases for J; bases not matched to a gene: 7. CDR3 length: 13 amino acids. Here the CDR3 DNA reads TGCAGCGTTGAGGCCCTAGCGGGGAAAACCCAGTACTTC. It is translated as CSVEALAGKTQYF.

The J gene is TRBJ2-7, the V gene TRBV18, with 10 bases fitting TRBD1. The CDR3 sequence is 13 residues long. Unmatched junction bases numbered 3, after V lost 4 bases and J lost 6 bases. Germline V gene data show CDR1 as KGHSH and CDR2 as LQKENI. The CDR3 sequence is CASSQTGGGEQYF. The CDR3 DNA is TGTGCCAGCTCACAGACAGGGGGCGGCGAGCAGTACTTC.

The DNA for the CDR3 is TGTGCCAGCAGTTTCGCAGGGGAAACTGAAGCTTTCTTT. Its translation: CASSFAGETEAFF. The chain joins TRBV6-2 or TRBV6-3 to TRBJ1-1, with D possibly matching TRBD1 (6 bases). The CDR3 is 13 amino acids. Between the trimmed V and J ends, which lost 4 bases and 5 bases, there was a span of 11 bases. Germline V gene sequence: CDR1 MNHEY, CDR2 SVGEGT.

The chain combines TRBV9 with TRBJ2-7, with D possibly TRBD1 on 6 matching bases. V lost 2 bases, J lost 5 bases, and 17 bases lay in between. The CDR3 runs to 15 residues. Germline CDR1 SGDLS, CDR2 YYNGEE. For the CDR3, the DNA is TGTGCCAGCAGCGTTGGAACAACAGGGACCGACGAGCAGTACTTC. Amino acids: CASSVGTTGTDEQYF.

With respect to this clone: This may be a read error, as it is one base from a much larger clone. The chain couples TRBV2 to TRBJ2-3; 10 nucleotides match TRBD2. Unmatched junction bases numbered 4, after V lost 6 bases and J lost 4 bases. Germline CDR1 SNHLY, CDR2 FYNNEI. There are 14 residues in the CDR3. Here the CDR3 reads CASRGGLASDTQYF. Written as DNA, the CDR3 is TGTGCCAGCAGGGGGGGACTAGCGTCAGATACGCAGTATTTT.

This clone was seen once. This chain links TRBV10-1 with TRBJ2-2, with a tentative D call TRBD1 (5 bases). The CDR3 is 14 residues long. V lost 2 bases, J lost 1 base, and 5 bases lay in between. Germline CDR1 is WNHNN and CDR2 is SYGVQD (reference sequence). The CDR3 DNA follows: TGCGCCAGCAGTGAGGGACAGAACACCGGGGAGCTGTTTTTT. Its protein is CASSEGQNTGELFF.

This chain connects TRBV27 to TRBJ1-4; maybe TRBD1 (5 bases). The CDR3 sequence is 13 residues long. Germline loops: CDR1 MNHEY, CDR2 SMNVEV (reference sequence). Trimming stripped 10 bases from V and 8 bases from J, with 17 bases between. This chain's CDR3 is CATSWQGREKLFF. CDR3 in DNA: TGTGCCACCTCCTGGCAGGGACGGGAAAAACTGTTTTTT.